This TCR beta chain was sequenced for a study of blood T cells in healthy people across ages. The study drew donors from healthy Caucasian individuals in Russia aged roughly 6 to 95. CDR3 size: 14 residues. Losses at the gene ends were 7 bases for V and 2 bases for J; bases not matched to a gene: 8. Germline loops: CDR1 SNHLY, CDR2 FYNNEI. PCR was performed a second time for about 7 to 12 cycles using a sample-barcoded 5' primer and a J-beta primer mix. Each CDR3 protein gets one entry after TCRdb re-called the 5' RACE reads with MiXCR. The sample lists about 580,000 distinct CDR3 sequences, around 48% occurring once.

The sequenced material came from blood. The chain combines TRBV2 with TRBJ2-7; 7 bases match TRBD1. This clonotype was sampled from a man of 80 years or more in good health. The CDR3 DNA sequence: TGTGCCAGCAAGGCCCGGACAGGCACCTACGAGCAGTACTTC. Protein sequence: CASKARTGTYEQYF.